These 19 T cell receptor beta chains originate from one sample sequenced in a study of T cell responses to AZD1222 COVID-19 vaccine. Clones were read by immunoSEQ multiplex PCR, and TCRdb kept only the in-frame ones, dropping some. This sample has roughly 140,000 clones; around nine tenths occur once, and the top ten carry around 3%. Sequences were derived from peripheral blood, sampled 28 days after the second AZD1222 dose. These TCRs come from an adult who received the AZD1222 COVID-19 vaccine.

This rearrangement joins TRBV5-8 to TRBJ2-3; 7 bases match TRBD2. The V segment lost 2 bases and the J segment 2 bases; nucleotides outside the gene matches: 8. CDR1 and CDR2 from the germline V gene are SGHTS and YDEGEE. The CDR3 spans 16 residues. This CDR3 is CASSFLWDYNTDTQYF. In DNA form, the CDR3 reads TGTGCCAGCAGCTTCCTATGGGACTACAACACAGATACGCAGTATTTT.

This chain links TRBV28 with TRBJ1-2; a possible D gene is TRBD1 (6 bases). The length of the CDR3 is 11 residues. V lost 8 bases, J lost 4 bases, and 8 bases lay in between. Germline assignment: CDR1 MDHEN and CDR2 SYDVKM. DNA for the CDR3: TGTGCCAGCGCAGGGGCCTATGGCTACACCTTC. It yields the protein CASAGAYGYTF.

The rearrangement joins TRBV5-5 to TRBJ2-7; D ambiguous. V was trimmed by 6 bases and J by 0 bases, leaving 16 bases between them. The CDR3 runs to 15 residues. CDR1 is SGHKS and CDR2 is YYEKEE in the germline V gene (reference sequence). The CDR3 loop reads CASTVAHRSSYEQYF. The CDR3 DNA reads TGTGCCAGCACCGTGGCACACCGGAGCTCCTACGAGCAGTACTTC.

V is TRBV7-9 and J is TRBJ2-1, with TRBD2 matching over 13 bases. Germline trimming cut 5 bases from V and 4 bases from J; bases unmatched to any gene: 5. Germline V gives CDR1 SEHNR, CDR2 FQNEAQ (reference sequence). The CDR3 covers 16 residues. The CDR3, as DNA: TGTGCCAGCAGCCCTATACTAGCGGGGGGGTACAATGAGCAGTTCTTC. Translated: CASSPILAGGYNEQFF.

This clone has ten or more counts. The gene calls are TRBV7-2 and TRBJ2-1; tentative D call: TRBD2 (6 bases). CDR3 length: 16 residues. Trimming removed 1 base from V and 7 bases from J, with 17 bases in between. Germline lookup yields CDR1 SGHTA and CDR2 FQGNSA. In nucleotides, the CDR3 is TGTGCCAGCAGCTTAGAGGGGAGGAGCAAGCGGAATGAGCAGTTCTTC. Amino acid sequence: CASSLEGRSKRNEQFF.

The chain carries TRBV5-5 and TRBJ1-1; D is ambiguous. The CDR3 totals 13 residues. Trimming took off 4 bases at V and 3 bases at J, with 10 bases between the two ends. Germline assignment: CDR1 SGHKS and CDR2 YYEKEE (reference sequence). The CDR3 loop is CASSAYIYTEAFF. The CDR3 coding sequence is TGTGCCAGCAGCGCCTACATTTACACTGAAGCTTTCTTT.

The chain recombines TRBV28 with TRBJ2-7; 8 nucleotides align to TRBD1. This CDR3 contains 13 residues. J lost 6 bases, V lost 10 bases, and 11 bases had no gene match. The germline gives CDR1 MDHEN, CDR2 SYDVKM. CDR3 amino acids: CATRGVDRGEQYF. DNA of the CDR3: TGTGCCACCCGAGGAGTCGACAGGGGCGAGCAGTACTTC.

The chain combines TRBV30 with TRBJ1-2; no clear D gene. Between the trimmed V and J ends, which lost 4 bases and 4 bases, there was a span of 10 bases. CDR1 GTSNPN and CDR2 SVGIG come from the germline V gene (reference sequence). The CDR3 has 12 residues. The CDR3 loop reads CAWKARTYGYTF. The CDR3, as DNA: TGTGCCTGGAAAGCCCGGACCTATGGCTACACCTTC.

The CDR3 DNA reads as TGTGCCAGCAGTCCTCGACAGGGGGACGACACTGAAGCTTTCTTT. This encodes CASSPRQGDDTEAFF. The V call is TRBV28, the J call TRBJ1-1, with 9 bases fitting TRBD1. CDR3 size: 15 residues. Germline CDR1 is MDHEN and CDR2 is SYDVKM. The trim removed 5 bases at V and 3 bases at J, leaving 7 bases unmatched.

CDR3 residues: CASSFFAGWQADFEQYF. The CDR3 DNA sequence: TGTGCCAGCAGCTTCTTTGCGGGATGGCAAGCGGACTTCGAGCAGTACTTC. The rearrangement links TRBV7-2 to TRBJ2-7; maybe TRBD2 (6 bases). CDR3 length: 17 residues. V lost 3 bases to trimming and J lost 6 bases, with 24 bases between them. Germline V gene data show CDR1 as SGHTA and CDR2 as FQGNSA.

The DNA of the CDR3 is TGTGCCACCTCACCCGGGTGGAATGAGCAGTTCTTC. Protein sequence: CATSPGWNEQFF. The chain carries TRBV24-1 and TRBJ2-1; the D is unclear. CDR1 KGHDR and CDR2 SFDVKD come from the germline V gene. This CDR3 comprises 12 residues. V shed 9 bases and J shed 7 bases, with 12 bases lying between them.

The chain has TRBV6-5 and TRBJ2-7; possible D gene TRBD2, 5 bases. The CDR3 totals 11 residues. Germline V gene lookup returns CDR1 MNHEY and CDR2 SVGAGI. Trimming left V 6 bases short and J 7 bases short, with 10 bases between. CDR3 in amino acids: CASRALEEQYF. In DNA, the CDR3 is TGTGCCAGCAGAGCACTAGAGGAGCAGTACTTC.

The chain joins TRBV29-1 to TRBJ1-5, with no clear D. V lost 5 bases and J 0 bases, leaving 8 bases between the germline ends. The germline CDR1 and CDR2 sequences are SQVTM and ANQGSEA. This CDR3 comprises 13 residues. This CDR3 is CSVIERSNQPQHF. The CDR3 DNA reads as TGCAGCGTTATAGAACGTAGCAATCAGCCCCAGCATTTT.

As DNA, the CDR3 is TGTGCCAGCAGCCAATTGAGTCTAGCGAACACCGGGGAGCTGTTTTTT. Amino acid sequence: CASSQLSLANTGELFF. V gene TRBV16 combines with J gene TRBJ2-2; D gene unclear. Germline V lookup: CDR1 KGHSY, CDR2 FQNENV. The CDR3 runs 16 residues. The V and J ends lost 1 base and 0 bases respectively, with 9 bases between them.

V and J are TRBV18 and TRBJ1-1, with a weak D call TRBD1 (6 bases). V shed 1 base and J shed 0 bases, with 21 bases lying between them. Germline V gene lookup returns CDR1 KGHSH and CDR2 LQKENI. The CDR3 sequence is 19 residues long. CDR3 in DNA: TGTGCCAGCTCACCACAAGAGGGTGCCACAGGGAGCGTGAACACTGAAGCTTTCTTT. Its translation: CASSPQEGATGSVNTEAFF.

CDR3 sequence (DNA): TGCGCCAGCAGCCTAGAGCGGGAACTCACAGATACGCAGTATTTT. Its translation is CASSLERELTDTQYF. The rearrangement links TRBV5-1 to TRBJ2-3, with 7 nucleotides matching TRBD2. The CDR3 totals 15 residues. V gave up 4 bases and J gave up 2 bases; unmatched junction bases: 7. Germline assignment: CDR1 SGHRS and CDR2 YFSETQ.

To note about this clone: Other DNA variants within this sample encode the same CDR3. The chain couples TRBV28 to TRBJ1-2; D gene unclear. V dropped 5 bases and J dropped 7 bases, with 8 bases sitting between them. This CDR3 region has 11 residues. Germline V gives CDR1 MDHEN, CDR2 SYDVKM. The CDR3 nucleotides read TGTGCCAGCAGTAACCGTGGTGGCTACACCTTC. This encodes CASSNRGGYTF.

V gene TRBV7-2 combines with J gene TRBJ2-1; TRBD1 might be the D (5 bases). V lost 2 bases and J 10 bases, leaving 9 bases between the germline ends. Looked up from germline, CDR1 is SGHTA and CDR2 is FQGNSA. The CDR3 is made up of 12 amino acids. CDR3 bases: TGTGCCAGCAGCTTAAGGGGAAGGGAGCAGTTCTTC. This translates into CASSLRGREQFF.

The chain employs TRBV5-6 and TRBJ1-5; 11 nucleotides match TRBD1. The CDR3 runs 16 residues. The trim removed 4 bases at V and 1 base at J, leaving 4 bases unmatched. CDR1 SGHDT and CDR2 YYEEEE come from the germline V gene. This CDR3 reads CASSAGTGGSNQPQHF. The DNA for the CDR3 is TGTGCCAGCAGCGCAGGGACAGGGGGAAGCAATCAGCCCCAGCATTTT.